These T cell receptor beta chains were read from a single sample in a study of molecular identifiers for immune sequencing clone quantification. A single record per CDR3 protein comes from TCRdb applying MiXCR to the PCR reads. The sample lists 85,000 to 100,000 distinct CDR3 sequences, 24% occurring once. Sequencing input: naive CD8+ T cells from blood, with Jurkat cell RNA spiked in. Receptors originate from a human donor in good health. Some libraries in this study had Jurkat cell RNA spiked in. Each CDR3 is given with its conserved first and last residue. The D gene is left open where the match is weak. The size entry is marked missing in some rows and otherwise reads once, few, many or a size class.

j_call | cdr3_length | clone_size | d_call | v_call | cdr3_aa | cdr3_nt
TRBJ2-2 | 16 | many | - | TRBV7-9 | CASSPGDRLDTGELFF | TGTGCCAGCAGCCCAGGGGACCGGCTTGACACCGGGGAGCTGTTTTTT
TRBJ2-7 | 14 | many | - | TRBV4-1 | CASSQAGSLYEQYF | TGCGCCAGCAGCCAGGCCGGGAGCCTCTACGAGCAGTACTTC
TRBJ2-7 | 14 | many | - | TRBV3-1 | CASSQVLAPYEQYF | TGTGCCAGCAGCCAAGTGCTGGCCCCGTACGAGCAGTACTTC
TRBJ2-5 | 15 | many | TRBD2 | TRBV19 | CASSLTSGEQVTQYF | TGTGCCAGTAGTTTGACTAGCGGGGAACAAGTCACCCAGTACTTC
TRBJ1-1 | 16 | many | - | TRBV7-9 | CASSPHEAGMNTEAFF | TGTGCCAGCAGCCCCCACGAGGCAGGGATGAACACTGAAGCTTTCTTT
TRBJ2-1 | 11 | many | - | TRBV6-2/TRBV6-3 | CASSYTGEQFF | TGTGCCAGCAGTTACACGGGTGAGCAGTTCTTC
TRBJ2-7 | 13 | many | - | TRBV6-2/TRBV6-3 | CASSYGTTYEQYF | TGTGCCAGCAGTTACGGAACCACCTACGAGCAGTACTTC
TRBJ2-1 | 15 | many | TRBD2 | TRBV7-6 | CASRPGLPDGDEQFF | TGTGCCAGCAGGCCGGGACTACCCGATGGGGATGAGCAGTTCTTC
TRBJ1-2 | 13 | - | - | TRBV7-9 | CASSPGVAYGYTF | TGTGCCAGCAGTCCCGGGGTAGCCTATGGCTACACCTTC
TRBJ2-5 | 16 | few | - | TRBV27 | CASSLHRTATRETQYF | TGTGCCAGCAGCTTGCATAGGACGGCTACGCGGGAGACCCAGTACTTC
TRBJ2-7 | 15 | few | - | TRBV5-1 | CASSPSSGSPHEQYF | TGCGCCAGCAGCCCCTCTTCCGGGAGCCCCCACGAGCAGTACTTC
TRBJ2-6 | 12 | many | - | TRBV28 | CASSFGPTVLTF | TGTGCCAGCAGTTTTGGACCCACCGTCCTGACTTTC
TRBJ2-2 | 14 | many | - | TRBV20-1 | CSARPGADTGELFF | TGCAGTGCTAGGCCCGGGGCGGACACCGGGGAGCTGTTTTTT
TRBJ2-7 | 14 | once | - | TRBV3-1 | CASSQFGRSYEQYF | TGTGCCAGCAGCCAGTTCGGAAGGTCCTACGAGCAGTACTTC
TRBJ2-7 | 17 | many | TRBD1 | TRBV4-3 | CASSQDQKPGQGGEQYF | TGCGCCAGCAGCCAAGATCAGAAACCGGGACAGGGCGGCGAGCAGTACTTC
TRBJ2-7 | 14 | many | TRBD2 | TRBV2 | CASSGSGSPYEQYF | TGTGCCAGCAGTGGTAGCGGGAGTCCCTACGAGCAGTACTTC
TRBJ2-1 | 14 | - | TRBD2 | TRBV12-3/TRBV12-4 | CASSLLAGDHEQFF | TGTGCCAGCAGTCTCCTAGCGGGAGATCATGAGCAGTTCTTC
TRBJ2-7 | 12 | - | - | TRBV11-2 | CASSFSHYEQYF | TGTGCCAGCAGCTTCTCCCACTACGAGCAGTACTTC
TRBJ2-7 | 13 | many | - | TRBV6-6 | CASSTGQSYEQYF | TGTGCCAGCAGTACCGGACAGTCCTACGAGCAGTACTTC
TRBJ2-1 | 16 | many | TRBD2 | TRBV7-2 | CASSLRLAGDYNEQFF | TGTGCCAGCAGCTTAAGGTTAGCGGGAGACTACAATGAGCAGTTCTTC
TRBJ1-1 | 16 | many | TRBD1 | TRBV19 | CASSPRDRGLGAEAFF | TGTGCCAGTAGTCCCCGGGACAGGGGGCTGGGTGCTGAAGCTTTCTTT
TRBJ2-7 | 17 | - | TRBD1 | TRBV13 | CASSLVGGDRGQKEQYF | TGTGCCAGCAGCTTAGTGGGGGGCGACAGGGGGCAGAAAGAGCAGTACTTC
TRBJ1-5 | 18 | - | - | TRBV7-8 | CATSLIFGIETRNQPQHF | TGTGCCACCAGCTTAATTTTCGGGATAGAGACTCGGAATCAGCCCCAGCATTTT
TRBJ2-7 | 14 | many | TRBD1 | TRBV7-8 | CASSFDRAAYEQYF | TGTGCCAGCAGCTTCGACAGGGCGGCCTACGAGCAGTACTTC
TRBJ2-5 | 15 | few | TRBD2 | TRBV7-9 | CASSLKRGGPETQYF | TGTGCCAGCAGCTTAAAGCGGGGGGGCCCGGAGACCCAGTACTTC
TRBJ2-7 | 12 | many | - | TRBV30 | CAWSVPDYQVCF | TGTGCCTGGAGTGTACCGGACTATCAAGTTTGCTTC
TRBJ1-5 | 16 | - | TRBD1 | TRBV6-4 | CASSVRTGEKNQPQHF | TGTGCCAGCTCGGTGCGGACAGGGGAGAAGAATCAGCCCCAGCATTTT
TRBJ2-7 | 16 | - | - | TRBV7-2 | CASSPIGGRNSYEQCF | TGTGCCAGCAGCCCCATCGGGGGACGGAACTCCTACGAGCAGTGCTTC
TRBJ2-5 | 17 | - | - | TRBV5-6 | CASSLGLTRSTQETQDF | TGTGCCAGCAGCTTGGGTCTGACAAGGTCGACCCAAGAGACCCAGGACTTC
TRBJ2-7 | 14 | many | TRBD1 | TRBV27 | CASSPGTGVYEQYF | TGTGCCAGCAGCCCCGGGACAGGGGTTTACGAGCAGTACTTC
TRBJ2-1 | 14 | few | TRBD2 | TRBV12-3/TRBV12-4 | CASTGTSGWNEQFF | TGTGCCAGCACTGGGACTAGCGGGTGGAATGAGCAGTTCTTC
TRBJ2-2 | 13 | - | - | TRBV14 | CASSHPGSGELFF | TGTGCCAGCAGCCACCCGGGGTCCGGGGAGCTGTTTTTT
TRBJ2-5 | 16 | few | TRBD1 | TRBV7-9 | CASSLGPGQGQETQYF | TGTGCCAGCAGCTTAGGGCCGGGACAGGGGCAAGAGACCCAGTACTTC
TRBJ2-7 | 14 | many | TRBD2 | TRBV27 | CASSSGLAQYEQYF | TGTGCCAGCAGTTCAGGACTAGCACAGTACGAGCAGTACTTC
TRBJ2-1 | 15 | few | - | TRBV9 | CASSSTTGGYNEQFF | TGTGCCAGCAGCTCGACTACCGGGGGATACAATGAGCAGTTCTTC
TRBJ2-3 | 15 | many | - | TRBV20-1 | CSARDLLVGTDTQYF | TGCAGTGCTAGAGATCTACTAGTGGGCACAGATACGCAGTATTTT
TRBJ2-7 | 16 | few | TRBD1 | TRBV9 | CASSGHTGGSSYEQYF | TGTGCCAGCAGCGGACACACAGGGGGAAGCTCCTACGAGCAGTACTTC
TRBJ1-1 | 13 | many | TRBD1 | TRBV19 | CATQQGSNTEAFF | TGTGCCACCCAACAGGGGAGTAACACTGAAGCTTTCTTT
TRBJ2-1 | 14 | few | - | TRBV27 | CASSLSQGYNEQFF | TGTGCCAGCAGTTTATCCCAGGGTTACAATGAGCAGTTCTTC
TRBJ1-3 | 13 | few | - | TRBV29-1 | CSVGQGSGNTIYF | TGCAGCGTGGGGCAGGGTTCTGGAAACACCATATATTTT
TRBJ2-7 | 16 | many | - | TRBV20-1 | CSARDPLRAVAHEQYF | TGCAGTGCTAGAGATCCCCTTCGCGCAGTCGCCCACGAGCAGTACTTC
TRBJ2-5 | 16 | many | TRBD1 | TRBV27 | CASSPSGTGYQETQYF | TGTGCCAGCAGTCCGTCTGGGACAGGGTACCAAGAGACCCAGTACTTC
TRBJ2-5 | 15 | many | TRBD2 | TRBV11-2 | CASSRQWTSGETQYF | TGTGCCAGCAGCCGCCAATGGACTAGCGGGGAGACCCAGTACTTC
TRBJ1-2 | 13 | - | TRBD1 | TRBV27 | CASGEGATGGYTF | TGTGCCAGCGGGGAGGGGGCGACCGGTGGCTACACCTTC
TRBJ1-1 | 12 | - | - | TRBV30 | CAWSVRTDRAFF | TGTGCCTGGAGTGTGCGGACAGACAGAGCTTTCTTT
TRBJ2-5 | 13 | many | - | TRBV29-1 | CSVEGGPPETQYF | TGCAGCGTTGAGGGGGGACCCCCGGAGACCCAGTACTTC
TRBJ1-5 | 14 | many | - | TRBV6-1 | CASSERVSNQPQHF | TGTGCCAGCAGTGAGAGGGTGAGCAATCAGCCCCAGCATTTT
TRBJ2-1 | 15 | - | TRBD2 | TRBV19 | CASSIAGGSYNEQFF | TGTGCCAGTAGTATAGCGGGAGGCTCCTACAATGAGCAGTTCTTC
TRBJ2-7 | 13 | many | TRBD1 | TRBV11-2 | CASSLGQAGEQYF | TGTGCCAGCAGCCTCGGACAGGCTGGCGAGCAGTACTTC
TRBJ1-1 | 13 | many | TRBD1 | TRBV6-5 | CASTQGVHTEAFF | TGTGCCAGCACCCAGGGGGTCCACACTGAAGCTTTCTTT
TRBJ2-3 | 14 | - | - | TRBV12-3/TRBV12-4 | CASSLSFGADTQYF | TGTGCCAGCAGTTTGAGTTTTGGGGCAGATACGCAGTATTTT
TRBJ1-1 | 15 | once | - | TRBV7-9 | CASSLEPPPTTEAFF | TGTGCCAGCAGCTTAGAACCCCCCCCGACCACTGAAGCTTTCTTT
TRBJ2-5 | 15 | many | - | TRBV29-1 | CSVEDPIAGMETQYF | TGCAGCGTTGAAGATCCGATTGCGGGGATGGAGACCCAGTACTTC